This entry lists 25 T cell receptor beta chains sequenced from one sample in a study of T cell responses to AZD1222 COVID-19 vaccine. Measured with immunoSEQ multiplex PCR; TCRdb has only the in-frame clones, and not every one. The sample lists about 160,000 clones, roughly nine tenths seen once, with 3.5% to 4% in the top ten. The material sequenced was peripheral blood, taken 28 days after the second AZD1222 dose. Every receptor here comes from an adult who received the AZD1222 COVID-19 vaccine.

This rearrangement joins TRBV27 to TRBJ2-5, with 16 positions matching TRBD2. From germline, CDR1 is MNHEY and CDR2 SMNVEV (reference sequence). This CDR3 spans 18 amino acids. After removal of 5 bases from V and 4 bases from J, the junction contained 10 bases not matched to a gene. CDR3 in amino acids: CASSQGLAGGPSLETQYF. The CDR3 nucleotides read TGTGCCAGCAGTCAGGGACTAGCGGGAGGGCCCTCCCTAGAGACCCAGTACTTC.

This clone was observed a few times. This chain uses TRBV27 with TRBJ2-7, with 8 bases identical to TRBD1. The germline V gene has CDR1 MNHEY and CDR2 SMNVEV (reference sequence). The CDR3 is 15 residues long. V shed 3 bases, J shed 6 bases, and the junction held 10 bases outside the gene matches. The CDR3 loop reads CASSFHPQGAGEQYF. The CDR3 region has the DNA TGTGCCAGCAGTTTCCATCCTCAGGGGGCAGGCGAGCAGTACTTC.

This clone has more than one count but fewer than ten. The V gene is TRBV5-4, the J gene TRBJ1-2; 8 positions agree with TRBD1. V lost 3 bases to trimming and J lost 4 bases; unmatched junction nucleotides: 11. The length of the CDR3 is 16 residues. Germline V gene data show CDR1 as SGHNT and CDR2 as YYREEE (reference sequence). CDR3 nucleotides: TGTGCCAGCAGCTCTTCGACAGGGGCTCCCCTCTATGGCTACACCTTC. Its protein is CASSSSTGAPLYGYTF.

This clone has just one count. This sequence joins TRBV19 and TRBJ2-1; 10 bases match TRBD2. The CDR3 is made up of 16 amino acids. The junction had 5 bases not matched to a gene; V was cut back by 4 bases and J by 2 bases. Germline CDR1 reads LNHDA; CDR2 reads SQIVND (reference sequence). CDR3 loop: CASSTDSGRAYNEQFF. The CDR3 DNA sequence: TGTGCCAGTAGTACAGACAGCGGGAGGGCCTACAATGAGCAGTTCTTC.

The chain has TRBV19 and TRBJ1-5, with D perhaps TRBD1 (6 bases). V gave up 3 bases and J gave up 4 bases, with 16 bases separating them. In germline, CDR1 is LNHDA, CDR2 SQIVND (reference sequence). The CDR3 loop spans 16 amino acids. In DNA form, the CDR3 reads TGTGCCAGTAGTATGACCCGACAGGTTGGAAATCAGCCCCAGCATTTT. It yields the protein CASSMTRQVGNQPQHF.

The rearrangement links TRBV6-5 to TRBJ1-1, with TRBD1 matching 8 bases. Germline V CDR1 and CDR2: MNHEY, SVGAGI. V was pared by 6 bases and J by 0 bases, with 6 bases of the junction left unmatched. This CDR3 has 15 amino acids. The CDR3 here is CASRGQAFMNTEAFF. The CDR3 DNA is TGTGCCAGCAGGGGACAGGCATTTATGAACACTGAAGCTTTCTTT.

The chain recombines TRBV11-2 with TRBJ2-7, with 7 bases matching TRBD2. The V and J ends lost 0 bases and 2 bases, in that order; junction bases with no gene match: 4. The CDR3 runs 15 residues. Germline V gene data show CDR1 as SGHAT and CDR2 as FQNNGV. The CDR3 is CASSLEPGGPYEQYF. CDR3 DNA sequence: TGTGCCAGCAGCTTAGAACCGGGAGGCCCCTACGAGCAGTACTTC.

This chain uses TRBV7-3 with TRBJ2-1, with D possibly matching TRBD2 (5 bases). CDR3 length: 15 amino acids. Germline V gene lookup returns CDR1 SGHTA and CDR2 FQGTGA. The V end lost 2 bases, the J end lost 1 base, and 9 bases lay between the germline ends. The CDR3 nucleotides read TGTGCCAGCAGCTTAGCGGGCCTATCCTACAATGAGCAGTTCTTC. Protein: CASSLAGLSYNEQFF.

The chain joins TRBV3-1 (or the pseudogene TRBV3-2) to TRBJ1-1; 8 bases align to TRBD1. The junction had 6 bases not matched to a gene; V was cut back by 1 base and J by 11 bases. This CDR3 contains 13 residues. Per germline, CDR1 LGHDT and CDR2 YNNKEL (reference sequence). This chain's CDR3 is CASSQGGTGLAFF. The CDR3 nucleotides are TGTGCCAGCAGCCAAGGGGGGACAGGCCTTGCTTTCTTT.

The chain is built from TRBV4-2 and TRBJ1-3, with no clear D. With 0 bases removed from V and 2 bases from J, the gap between germline ends came to 8 bases. Germline loops: CDR1 LGHNA, CDR2 YNFKEQ. The CDR3 loop spans 15 amino acids. The CDR3 protein is CASSQEGETGNTIYF. DNA for the CDR3: TGTGCCAGCAGCCAAGAAGGTGAGACTGGAAACACCATATATTTT.

This chain uses TRBV30 with TRBJ1-2; no clear D gene. Germline CDR1 is GTSNPN and CDR2 is SVGIG (reference sequence). With 1 base removed from V and 4 bases from J, the gap between germline ends came to 25 bases. This CDR3 is 18 amino acids long. In DNA, the CDR3 is TGTGCCTGGAGTGCCATCCGGGCGAGGGAGGTGATAAGCTATGGCTACACCTTC. Amino acids: CAWSAIRAREVISYGYTF.

About this clone itself: Other DNA sequences in the sample encode the same CDR3. The gene calls are TRBV3-1 (or the pseudogene TRBV3-2) and TRBJ1-3; no reliable D call. Germline CDR1 and CDR2: LGHDT and YNNKEL (reference sequence). CDR3 length: 12 residues. With 1 base removed from V and 4 bases from J, the gap between germline ends came to 2 bases. The DNA of the CDR3 is TGTGCCAGCAGCCAAGTCGGAAACACCATATATTTT. Translation gives CASSQVGNTIYF.

This chain connects TRBV5-1 to TRBJ1-4, with TRBD1 matching 9 bases. Germline assignment: CDR1 SGHRS and CDR2 YFSETQ. Trimming at V came to 7 bases and at J to 4 bases, leaving 5 bases not matched to a gene. CDR3 length equals 14 residues. The CDR3 reads CASHRGQGNEKLFF. The CDR3 DNA is TGCGCCAGCCACAGGGGGCAAGGTAATGAAAAACTGTTTTTT.

The rearrangement links TRBV7-8 to TRBJ1-6; weak D call: TRBD1 (6 bases). Germline V gene data show CDR1 as SGHVS and CDR2 as FQNEAQ. The CDR3 contains 17 residues. V was cut by 1 base and J by 5 bases, with 15 bases left in between. The CDR3 spells CASSLGIGGANNSPLHF. For the CDR3, the DNA is TGTGCCAGCAGCTTAGGAATAGGGGGGGCCAATAATTCACCCCTCCACTTT.

The chain has TRBV2 and TRBJ1-5; D is unclear. The germline gives CDR1 SNHLY, CDR2 FYNNEI. V was cut by 6 bases and J by 4 bases, with 10 bases left in between. The CDR3 has 13 amino acids. The DNA of the CDR3 is TGTGCCAGCAGCCGGACGGTTAATCAGCCCCAGCATTTT. Its translation is CASSRTVNQPQHF.

The V call is TRBV10-3, the J call TRBJ1-2; unclear D gene. V lost 11 bases to trimming and J lost 0 bases, with 16 bases between them. The CDR3 runs 14 residues. Germline lookup yields CDR1 ENHRY and CDR2 SYGVKD. The CDR3: CASSEGGTNYGYTF. Here the CDR3 DNA reads TGTGCCTCCTCCGAGGGAGGCACTAACTATGGCTACACCTTC.

The gene calls are TRBV18 and TRBJ2-1; 10 nucleotides line up with TRBD1. The CDR3 length is 18 residues. Per germline, CDR1 KGHSH and CDR2 LQKENI. The V and J ends lost 3 bases and 7 bases, in that order; junction bases with no gene match: 15. The DNA for the CDR3 is TGTGCCAGCTCACCCCTTGACCAGGACAGGGGGTTCTTTAATGAGCAGTTCTTC. Encoded protein: CASSPLDQDRGFFNEQFF.

The V and J genes are TRBV21-1 and TRBJ2-2; the table's D call, TRBD1, was not checked against the DNA. TRBV21-1 is recorded as a pseudogene. The CDR3 spans 18 residues. CDR3 nucleotides: TGTGCCAGCAGCCTCCCCCCCAGGGGCGAGGGCCTCACCGGGGAGCTGTTTTTT. This gives the protein CASSLPPRGEGLTGELFF.

The chain recombines TRBV9 with TRBJ1-2; no clear D gene. CDR3 length: 12 residues. Trimming shortened V by 0 bases and J by 8 bases, and 8 bases separated the two germline ends. In germline, CDR1 is SGDLS, CDR2 YYNGEE. The CDR3 protein is CASSVDREGYTF. The CDR3 DNA sequence: TGTGCCAGCAGCGTAGATCGGGAGGGCTACACCTTC.

The chain employs TRBV5-1 and TRBJ2-5, with 10 positions matching TRBD2. V shed 7 bases, J shed 3 bases, and the junction held 6 bases outside the gene matches. The CDR3 extends over 14 amino acids. Germline V gene data show CDR1 as SGHRS and CDR2 as YFSETQ. CDR3 bases: TGCGCCAGCCGAATCAGCGGGGGGGAAGAGACCCAGTACTTC. This sequence encodes CASRISGGEETQYF. Full variable domain (rest looked up from reference TRBV5-1 and TRBJ2-5): KAGVTQTPRYLIKTRGQQVTLSCSPISGHRSVSWYQQTPGQGLQFLFEYFSETQRNKGNFPGRFSGRQFSNSRSEMNVSTLELGDSALYLCASRISGGEETQYFGPGTRLLVL.

This chain joins TRBV6-5 and TRBJ1-6; unclear D gene. The germline V gene has CDR1 MNHEY and CDR2 SVGAGI. This CDR3 spans 13 amino acids. V shed 4 bases and J shed 8 bases, with 9 bases lying between them. For the CDR3, the DNA is TGTGCCAGCAGTTCGTATGGGGATTCACCCCTCCACTTT. It encodes CASSSYGDSPLHF.

The chain recombines TRBV18 with TRBJ1-6; D gene uncertain. The CDR3 loop spans 15 amino acids. Between the trimmed V and J ends, which lost 3 bases and 5 bases, there was a span of 11 bases. Per the germline V gene, CDR1 is KGHSH and CDR2 is LQKENI. CDR3 loop: CASSPIQSDNSPLHF. CDR3 DNA: TGTGCCAGCTCACCTATTCAGTCGGATAATTCACCCCTCCACTTT. Combining the CDR3 with reference TRBV18 and TRBJ1-6 gives the whole variable domain NAGVMQNPRHLVRRRGQEARLRCSPMKGHSHVYWYRQLPEEGLKFMVYLQKENIIDESGMPKERFSAEFPKEGPSILRIQQVVRGDSAAYFCASSPIQSDNSPLHFGNGTRLTVT.

The CDR3 sequence is CASSSYRVLASGSSYEQYF. CDR3 DNA: TGTGCCAGCAGTTCCTACCGGGTTTTGGCTAGCGGGAGCTCCTACGAGCAGTACTTC. This chain connects TRBV6-2 or TRBV6-3 to TRBJ2-7; 10 bases match TRBD2. Germline V gene lookup returns CDR1 MNHEY and CDR2 SVGEGT. The V gene end was trimmed by 4 bases and the J gene end by 0 bases; junction bases not matched to a gene: 15. This CDR3 is built from 19 residues.

The chain joins TRBV12-5 to TRBJ2-7, with a weak D call TRBD1 (5 bases). The germline V gene has CDR1 LGHNT and CDR2 FRNRAP. Trimming pared 0 bases from V and 3 bases from J, leaving 12 bases between. This CDR3 region has 15 residues. CDR3: CASGLVKGFNYEQYF. The CDR3 DNA reads TGTGCTAGTGGTTTGGTAAAGGGGTTTAACTACGAGCAGTACTTC.

This clone was picked up a small number of times. This chain connects TRBV5-1 to TRBJ2-1; 8 positions match TRBD2. The CDR3 has 15 amino acids. Germline values: CDR1 SGHRS, CDR2 YFSETQ. V shed 0 bases and J 10 bases; nucleotides not matched to a gene: 9. The CDR3 DNA reads TGCGCCAGCAGCTTGGGCGGGGGGCCCATCCAGGAGCAGTTCTTC. Protein: CASSLGGGPIQEQFF.